This T cell receptor beta chain is drawn from a study of CD8 T cells in ankylosing spondylitis. V trimming: 3 bases; J trimming: 5 bases; junction bases outside the gene matches: 8. This CDR3 is 14 amino acids long. Germline CDR1 is DFQATT and CDR2 is SNEGSKA (reference sequence). MiXCR, run by TCRdb on the 5' RACE reads, gives a single entry per CDR3 protein. The sample has under 250,000 distinct CDR3 sequences, approximately 30% seen once. The V gene is TRBV20-1, the J gene TRBJ2-5, with 8 bases fitting TRBD2. Sequenced material: blood, either unsorted or a sorted T cell fraction (not recorded which). The TCR sequence derives from a male donor with ankylosing spondylitis or in good health (not recorded which). CDR3 bases: TGCAGTGCTAGCCCAGCGGGGGTTTGGGAGACCCAGTACTTC. This sequence encodes CSASPAGVWETQYF.